The clone carrying this T cell receptor (beta chain) came up a few times. What it binds is unknown. This record comes from a study of cytomegalovirus exposure and HLA in healthy donors. General study results and limits: Sequencing artifact likely explains a cluster of highly shared sequence variants.

CDR1 is SGDLS, CDR2 YYNGEE, per germline. V lost 6 bases and J 4 bases, leaving 17 bases between the germline ends. This CDR3 has 15 residues. Vbeta (60) and Jbeta (13) primers were used in the PCR. Sequencing used immunoSEQ multiplex PCR; TCRdb keeps in-frame clones, though not all of them. The sample has more than 95,000 clones; around 74% are singletons. In nominal health when sampled, donors likely had unrecorded immune exposures nonetheless. Material: PBMCs. V usage is TRBV9 and J usage is TRBJ2-1; possibly TRBD2 for D (5 bases). The clonotype originates from a man in his forties in good health and CMV-seronegative. Written as DNA, the CDR3 is TGTGCCAGCACCGAAAAACCGGGGAGTTACAATGAGCAGTTCTTC. Its protein product is CASTEKPGSYNEQFF.